This T cell receptor beta chain appears in the sequencing data of a study of shared clonotypes between healthy human individuals. Study background: Donors, aged 18 to 49, were two women and a few men. For every donor, three CD4 naive, three CD4 memory, two CD8 naive and one CD8 memory plates were used.

Deep was the level at which the assay was run. Profiled with immunoSEQ multiplex PCR; TCRdb holds only in-frame clones, not every one. In the table there are over a million clones, around 97% of which are singletons. The CDR3 sequence is 13 residues long. Germline CDR1 is SGDLS and CDR2 is YYNGEE. About this clone: Its ends do not fully match the called genes, so a read error is possible.

The sample was naive CD4+ T cells sorted from blood. Subset: CD45RA+ positively selected. The chain uses TRBV9 and TRBJ2-3; 7 bases fit TRBD2. The TCR sequence derives from a man aged 25 to 40 in good health. This CDR3 is CASSGLLGGTQYF. The CDR3 DNA is TGTGCCAGTAGCGGGTTATTGGGTGGTACGCAGTATTTT.